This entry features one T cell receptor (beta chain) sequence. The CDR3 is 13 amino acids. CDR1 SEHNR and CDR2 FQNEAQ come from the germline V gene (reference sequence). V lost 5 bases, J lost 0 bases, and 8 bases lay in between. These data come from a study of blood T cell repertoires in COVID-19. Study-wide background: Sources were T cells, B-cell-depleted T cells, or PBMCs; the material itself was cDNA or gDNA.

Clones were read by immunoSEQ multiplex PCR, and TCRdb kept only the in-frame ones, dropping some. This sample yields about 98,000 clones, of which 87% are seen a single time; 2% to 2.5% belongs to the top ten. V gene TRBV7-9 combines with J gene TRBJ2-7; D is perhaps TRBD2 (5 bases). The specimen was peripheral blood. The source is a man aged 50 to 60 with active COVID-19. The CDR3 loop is CASSVGLSYEQYF. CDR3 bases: TGTGCCAGCAGCGTCGGACTCTCCTACGAGCAGTACTTC.